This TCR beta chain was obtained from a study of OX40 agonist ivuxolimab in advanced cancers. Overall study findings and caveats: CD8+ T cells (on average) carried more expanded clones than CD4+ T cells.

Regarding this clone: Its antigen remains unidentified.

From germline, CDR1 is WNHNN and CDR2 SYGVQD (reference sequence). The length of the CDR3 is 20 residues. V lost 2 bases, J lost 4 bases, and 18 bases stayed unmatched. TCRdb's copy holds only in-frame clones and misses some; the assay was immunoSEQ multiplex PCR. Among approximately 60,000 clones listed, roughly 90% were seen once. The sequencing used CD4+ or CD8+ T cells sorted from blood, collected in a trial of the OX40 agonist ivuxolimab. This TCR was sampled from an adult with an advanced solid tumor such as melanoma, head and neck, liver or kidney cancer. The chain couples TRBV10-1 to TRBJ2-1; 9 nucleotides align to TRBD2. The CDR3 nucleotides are TGCGCCAGCAGTGAGCCCCCGGGGGAGGAAGCGGGGGGTCCGTACAATGAGCAGTTCTTC. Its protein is CASSEPPGEEAGGPYNEQFF.